Below, 18 T cell receptor beta chains from the same sample are listed, as sequenced in a study of T-cell reconstitution after alpha-beta-depleted transplantation in children. The library targeted TCRbeta and was prepared with unique molecular identifiers. MiXCR, applied by TCRdb to the PCR reads, yields one record per CDR3 protein. The table shows over 450,000 distinct CDR3 sequences, with approximately 10% occurring only once. This specimen was PBMCs, taken before TCRalphabeta/CD19-depleted stem cell transplant. Every receptor here comes from a child aged 2-15 years with inherited bone marrow failure, due to receive a stem cell transplant.

This clonotype has a single count. A read error may explain this, as a much larger clone is one base away. This rearrangement joins TRBV15 to TRBJ1-2, with D maybe TRBD1 (5 bases). Germline V gives CDR1 LNHNV, CDR2 YYDKDF (reference sequence). V gave up 8 bases and J gave up 8 bases, with 12 bases separating them. This CDR3 spans 11 amino acids. DNA for the CDR3: TGTGCCACCCGGCCGGGGGAAGGCTACACCTTC. Its translation: CATRPGEGYTF.

The table lists this clonotype with many counts. V and J are TRBV4-3 and TRBJ1-5, with D hard to call. The CDR3 loop spans 17 amino acids. Trimming stripped 0 bases from V and 2 bases from J, with 14 bases between. Per germline, CDR1 LGHNA and CDR2 YSLEER. This CDR3 reads CASSQDRWVRGNQPQHF. The CDR3, as DNA: TGCGCCAGCAGCCAAGATAGGTGGGTTCGCGGCAATCAGCCCCAGCATTTT.

This clonotype was detected ten times or more. The CDR3 spells CSVGRGHGSYEQYF. CDR3 DNA sequence: TGCAGCGTTGGTAGGGGGCATGGCTCCTACGAGCAGTACTTC. This chain joins TRBV29-1 and TRBJ2-7; 7 nucleotides align to TRBD1. The ends lost 4 bases at V and 0 bases at J; junction bases unmatched: 6. Germline V gives CDR1 SQVTM, CDR2 ANQGSEA. The CDR3 extends over 14 amino acids.

This clonotype was observed many times. V is TRBV4-3 and J is TRBJ2-1; 8 bases match TRBD2. After removal of 3 bases from V and 7 bases from J, the junction contained 14 bases not matched to a gene. Germline values: CDR1 LGHNA, CDR2 YSLEER. This CDR3 region has 17 residues. In DNA form, the CDR3 reads TGCGCCAGCAGCCAGTCCTCTAGCGGGTGGGATTTTAATGAGCAGTTCTTC. Its translation: CASSQSSSGWDFNEQFF.

This clonotype was counted ten times or more. The chain combines TRBV7-2 with TRBJ1-1; D ambiguous. Germline assignment: CDR1 SGHTA and CDR2 FQGNSA. CDR3 length: 13 amino acids. V was clipped by 1 base and J by 5 bases, with 8 bases between them. This CDR3 reads CASSLVRITEAFF. CDR3 bases: TGTGCCAGCAGCTTAGTCCGGATTACTGAAGCTTTCTTT.

This clonotype was recorded at least ten times. The rearrangement joins TRBV19 to TRBJ2-5; D possibly corresponds to TRBD2 (6 bases). The CDR3 has 13 amino acids. Trimming removed 10 bases at V and 3 bases at J, with 15 bases between. The germline V gene has CDR1 LNHDA and CDR2 SQIVND (reference sequence). The CDR3 DNA follows: TGTGCCACCTATAGCGGACAAAAAGAGACCCAGTACTTC. Amino acid sequence: CATYSGQKETQYF.

Comments on this clonotype: This could be a read error, since a much larger clone is one nucleotide away. The gene calls are TRBV28 and TRBJ2-5; the D call may be TRBD1 or TRBD2 (6 bases each). The CDR3 extends over 16 amino acids. Germline CDR1 is MDHEN and CDR2 is SYDVKM. Here the CDR3 reads CASSQVPWGAEETQHF. Written as DNA, the CDR3 is TGTGCCAGCAGTCAAGTACCCTGGGGGGCGGAGGAGACCCAGCACTTC.

This clonotype was observed many times. The chain uses TRBV29-1 and TRBJ2-7; 8 bases agree with TRBD1. Germline V gives CDR1 SQVTM, CDR2 ANQGSEA. The CDR3 totals 13 residues. J was trimmed by 3 bases and V by 4 bases; bases with no gene match: 5. The CDR3 is CSVGGTGRYEQYF. In nucleotides, the CDR3 is TGCAGCGTTGGGGGGACAGGACGCTACGAGCAGTACTTC.

This clonotype was detected a few times. This rearrangement joins TRBV7-2 to TRBJ2-3; 7 nucleotides agree with TRBD2. This CDR3 is built from 17 residues. Trimming took 0 bases from V and 4 from J; bases not matched to a gene: 10. Germline V CDR1 and CDR2: SGHTA, FQGNSA. CDR3 loop: CASSLATMVGGADTQYF. The CDR3 coding sequence is TGTGCCAGCAGCTTAGCGACCATGGTGGGGGGGGCAGATACGCAGTATTTT.

This clonotype was seen many times. The gene calls are TRBV5-5 and TRBJ2-2; TRBD1 is a possible D gene (6 bases). With 4 bases removed from V and 5 bases from J, the gap between germline ends came to 18 bases. The CDR3 sequence is 16 residues long. Germline V gene sequence: CDR1 SGHKS, CDR2 YYEKEE (reference sequence). CDR3 coding DNA: TGTGCCAGCAGCCGATACAGGGTCTCGGGGACCGGGGAGCTGTTTTTT. Its translation: CASSRYRVSGTGELFF.

There are many counts of this clonotype. The J gene is TRBJ1-2, the V gene TRBV6-1; D remains unclear. The CDR3 extends over 11 amino acids. The V end lost 6 bases, the J end lost 3 bases, and 5 bases lay between the germline ends. Per the germline V gene, CDR1 is MNHNS and CDR2 is SASEGT. CDR3 DNA: TGTGCCAGCAGGAGAGACTATGGCTACACCTTC. Its protein is CASRRDYGYTF.

This clonotype was observed many times. The rearrangement uses TRBV7-2 and TRBJ2-7, with a possible D match to TRBD2 (6 bases). The V gene's germline CDR1 is SGHTA and CDR2 FQGNSA. Trimming pared 3 bases from V and 5 bases from J, leaving 20 bases between. There are 16 residues in the CDR3. The CDR3 nucleotides read TGTGCCAGCAGCTTTTTGCCGGGAGTTTCGGCCCACGAGCAGTACTTC. This gives the protein CASSFLPGVSAHEQYF.

Ten or more counts support this clonotype. In DNA form, the CDR3 reads TGCGCCAGCAGCCAACTCAGCGGCTCGAACACCGGGGAGCTGTTTTTT. This encodes CASSQLSGSNTGELFF. The genes are TRBV4-3 and TRBJ2-2, with a possible D match to TRBD2 (5 bases). The CDR3 runs 16 residues. Trimming shortened V by 2 bases and J by 0 bases, and 10 bases separated the two germline ends. The V gene's germline CDR1 is LGHNA and CDR2 YSLEER.

This clonotype was detected many times. The chain links TRBV27 to TRBJ2-5; D remains unclear. The V gene's germline CDR1 is MNHEY and CDR2 SMNVEV (reference sequence). V shed 6 bases and J shed 1 base, with 9 bases lying between them. This CDR3 region has 13 residues. The CDR3 here is CASRNRGQETQYF. The CDR3 DNA is TGTGCCAGCAGGAATCGCGGCCAAGAGACCCAGTACTTC.

This clonotype occurred many times. This chain connects TRBV4-3 to TRBJ2-5, with 7 bases matching TRBD2. Germline CDR1 LGHNA, CDR2 YSLEER. V lost 0 bases and J lost 5; bases outside the gene matches: 12. The CDR3 runs to 17 residues. In nucleotides, the CDR3 is TGCGCCAGCAGCCAAGAAGTATTCGGGGGGATGCGGGAGACCCAGTACTTC. As protein: CASSQEVFGGMRETQYF.

This clonotype turned up a few times. The chain recombines TRBV20-1 with TRBJ2-5; 10 positions agree with TRBD2. V lost 6 bases, J lost 0 bases, and 13 bases stayed unmatched. Germline CDR1 reads DFQATT; CDR2 reads SNEGSKA (reference sequence). The CDR3 covers 17 residues. The CDR3 DNA reads as TGCAGTGCATACAGGGCAGCGGGGGGGGGGTACCAAGAGACCCAGTACTTC. Translating gives CSAYRAAGGGYQETQYF.

The chain joins TRBV7-8 to TRBJ1-3, with unresolved D. The CDR3 loop spans 15 amino acids. CDR1 is SGHVS and CDR2 is FQNEAQ in the germline V gene. V dropped 0 bases and J dropped 4 bases, with 10 bases sitting between them. The CDR3 spells CASSLAPSLGNTIYF. The CDR3, as DNA: TGTGCCAGCAGCTTAGCACCCTCTCTGGGAAACACCATATATTTT.

In its sample, this clonotype was seen many times. The gene calls are TRBV12-3 or TRBV12-4 and TRBJ2-7, with TRBD2 matching 14 bases. The CDR3 is made up of 18 amino acids. After removal of 5 bases from V and 5 bases from J, the junction contained 14 bases not matched to a gene. In nucleotides, the CDR3 is TGTGCCAGCAGTCAGGGACTAGCGGGAGTGGTGACCCTCGACGAGCAGTACTTC. It specifies CASSQGLAGVVTLDEQYF.